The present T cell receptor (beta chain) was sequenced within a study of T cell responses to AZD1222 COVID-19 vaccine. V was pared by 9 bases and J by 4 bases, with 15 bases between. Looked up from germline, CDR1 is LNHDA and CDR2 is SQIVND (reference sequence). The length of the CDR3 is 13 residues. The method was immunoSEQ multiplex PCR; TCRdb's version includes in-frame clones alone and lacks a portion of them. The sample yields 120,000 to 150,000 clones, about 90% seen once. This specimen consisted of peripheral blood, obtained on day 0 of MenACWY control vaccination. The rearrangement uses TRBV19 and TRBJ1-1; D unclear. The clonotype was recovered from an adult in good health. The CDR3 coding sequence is TGTGCCAGCATCGGGCGGGGAGGCACTGAAGCTTTCTTT. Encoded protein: CASIGRGGTEAFF.